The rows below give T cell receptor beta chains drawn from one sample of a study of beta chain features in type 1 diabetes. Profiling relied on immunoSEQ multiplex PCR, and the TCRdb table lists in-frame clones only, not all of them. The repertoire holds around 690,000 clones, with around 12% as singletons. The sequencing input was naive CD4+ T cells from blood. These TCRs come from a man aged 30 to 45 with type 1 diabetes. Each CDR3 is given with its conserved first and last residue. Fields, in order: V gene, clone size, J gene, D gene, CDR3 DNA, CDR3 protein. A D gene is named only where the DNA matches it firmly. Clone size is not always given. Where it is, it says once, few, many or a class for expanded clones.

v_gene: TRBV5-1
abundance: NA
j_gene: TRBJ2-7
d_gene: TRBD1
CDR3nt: TGCGCCAGCAGACAGGGGTCCTACGAGCAGTACTTC
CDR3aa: CASRQGSYEQYF

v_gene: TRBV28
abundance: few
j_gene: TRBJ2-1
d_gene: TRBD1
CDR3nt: TGTGCCAGCTTACTGACAGGGTACTCCTACAATGAGCAGTTCTTC
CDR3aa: CASLLTGYSYNEQFF

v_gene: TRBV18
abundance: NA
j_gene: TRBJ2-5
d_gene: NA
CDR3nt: TGTGCCAGCTCACCACCTGTCGCAGGGGAAGAGACCCAGTACTTC
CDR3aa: CASSPPVAGEETQYF

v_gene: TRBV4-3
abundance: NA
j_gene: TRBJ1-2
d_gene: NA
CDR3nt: TGCGCCAGCAGCCAACTCACAGGGAATGGGTATGGCTACACCTTC
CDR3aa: CASSQLTGNGYGYTF

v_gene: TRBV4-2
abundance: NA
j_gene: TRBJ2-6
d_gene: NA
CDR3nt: TGTGCCAGCAGCGCGACAAATTCCGGGGCCAACGTCCTGACTTTC
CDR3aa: CASSATNSGANVLTF

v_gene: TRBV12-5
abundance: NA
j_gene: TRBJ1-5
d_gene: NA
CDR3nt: TGTGCTAGTGGTTGGGCAGGCAGCCAGCCCCAGCATTTT
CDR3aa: CASGWAGSQPQHF

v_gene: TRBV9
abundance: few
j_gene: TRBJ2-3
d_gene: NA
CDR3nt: TGTGCCAGCAGCCCGATGGGGCAGGGATCAGATACGCAGTATTTT
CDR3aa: CASSPMGQGSDTQYF

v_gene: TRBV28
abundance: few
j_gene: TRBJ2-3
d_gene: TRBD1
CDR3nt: TGTGCCAGCAGTCGCCGGGACAGGGACACAGATACGCAGTATTTT
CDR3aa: CASSRRDRDTDTQYF

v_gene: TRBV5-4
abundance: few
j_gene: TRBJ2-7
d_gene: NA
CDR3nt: TGTGCCAGCAGCTTGGACATATCCTACGAGCAGTACTTC
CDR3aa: CASSLDISYEQYF

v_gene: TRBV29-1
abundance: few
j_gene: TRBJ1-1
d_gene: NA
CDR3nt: TGCAGCGTTGGTCGGAGGATGGGTTCGCCGAACACTGAAGCTTTCTTT
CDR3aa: CSVGRRMGSPNTEAFF

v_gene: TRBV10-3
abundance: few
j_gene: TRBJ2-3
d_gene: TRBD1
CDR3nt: TGTGCCATCAGGACAGGGGGTTTGCTGGATACGCAGTATTTT
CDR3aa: CAIRTGGLLDTQYF

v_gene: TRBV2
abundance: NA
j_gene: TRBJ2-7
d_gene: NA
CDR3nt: TGTGCCAGCAGTGAAAGGATTTCCTACGAGCAGTACTTC
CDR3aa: CASSERISYEQYF

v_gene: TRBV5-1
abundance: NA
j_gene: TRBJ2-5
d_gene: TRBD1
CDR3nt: TGCGCCAGCAGCTACGGACAGGGGCAAGAGACCCAGTACTTC
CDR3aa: CASSYGQGQETQYF

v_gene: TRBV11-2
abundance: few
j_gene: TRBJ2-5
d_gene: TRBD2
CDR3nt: TGTGCCAGCAGCTTTAAGGTGTCCCTAGCGGTCCAAGAGACCCAGTACTTC
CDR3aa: CASSFKVSLAVQETQYF

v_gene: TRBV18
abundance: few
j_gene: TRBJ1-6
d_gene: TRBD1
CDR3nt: TGTGCCAGCTCACAGGACAGGGTGGGGTCACCCCTCCACTTT
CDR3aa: CASSQDRVGSPLHF

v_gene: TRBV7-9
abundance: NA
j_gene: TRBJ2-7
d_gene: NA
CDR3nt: TGTGCCAGCAGCTTGGGGAATTCTCTCTACGAGCAGTACTTC
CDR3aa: CASSLGNSLYEQYF

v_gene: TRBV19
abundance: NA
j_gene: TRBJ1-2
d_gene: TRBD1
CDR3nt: TGTGCCAGTAGTGGGACAGGAGAAAGGGGTGGCTACACCTTC
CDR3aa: CASSGTGERGGYTF

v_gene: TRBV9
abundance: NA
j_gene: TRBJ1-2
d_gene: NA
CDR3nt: TGTGCCAGCAGCGTAGACGGGACAACCAACTATGGCTACACCTTC
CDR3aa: CASSVDGTTNYGYTF

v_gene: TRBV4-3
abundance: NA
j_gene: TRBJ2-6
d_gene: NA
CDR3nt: TGCGCCAGCAGGCCAAACTCTGGGGCCAACGTCCTGACTTTC
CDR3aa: CASRPNSGANVLTF

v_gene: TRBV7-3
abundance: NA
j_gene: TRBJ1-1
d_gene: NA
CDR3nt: TGTGCCAGCAGCTCCACAGGGCCCCCCGGTTATACTGAAGCTTTCTTT
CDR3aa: CASSSTGPPGYTEAFF

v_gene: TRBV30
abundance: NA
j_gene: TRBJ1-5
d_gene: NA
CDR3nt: TGTGCCTGGAGTGTAGACGGTAATCAGCCCCAGCATTTT
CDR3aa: CAWSVDGNQPQHF

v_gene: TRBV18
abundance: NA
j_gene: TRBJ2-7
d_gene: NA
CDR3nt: TGTGCCAGCTCACCGGAGCAGGGCCCCTACGAGCAGTACTTC
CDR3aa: CASSPEQGPYEQYF

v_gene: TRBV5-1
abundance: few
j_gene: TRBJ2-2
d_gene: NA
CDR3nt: TGCGCCAGCAGCTTGGACTACACCGGGGAGCTGTTTTTT
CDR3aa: CASSLDYTGELFF

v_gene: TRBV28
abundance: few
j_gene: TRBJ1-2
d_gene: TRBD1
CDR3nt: TGTGCCAGCAGGTTTGGGACAGCGGACTATGGCTACACCTTC
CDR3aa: CASRFGTADYGYTF

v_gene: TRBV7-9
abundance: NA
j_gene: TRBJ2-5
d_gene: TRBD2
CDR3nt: TGTGCCACCGGGACTAGCGGTGCTTGGGAGACCCAGTACTTC
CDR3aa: CATGTSGAWETQYF

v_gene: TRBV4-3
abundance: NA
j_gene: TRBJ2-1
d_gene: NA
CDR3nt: TGCGCCAGCAGCCTCCAACATCCGGGCAATGAGCAGTTCTTC
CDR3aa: CASSLQHPGNEQFF

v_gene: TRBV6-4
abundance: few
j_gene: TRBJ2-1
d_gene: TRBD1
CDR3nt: TGTGCCAGCAGGGCAGGGGGAGAGCAGTTCTTC
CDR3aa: CASRAGGEQFF

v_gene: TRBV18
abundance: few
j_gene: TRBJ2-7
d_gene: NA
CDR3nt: TGTGCCAGCTCACCTGTCGGGGTAGGGGCTACCTACGAGCAGTACTTC
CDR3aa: CASSPVGVGATYEQYF

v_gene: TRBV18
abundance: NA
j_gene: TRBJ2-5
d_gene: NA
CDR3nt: TGTGCCAGCTCACCAAACAGACAAGAGACCCAGTACTTC
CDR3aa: CASSPNRQETQYF

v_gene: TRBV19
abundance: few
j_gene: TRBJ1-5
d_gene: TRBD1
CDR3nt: TGTGCCAGTAGTCCCGGGACAGGGAATCAGCCCCAGCATTTT
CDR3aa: CASSPGTGNQPQHF

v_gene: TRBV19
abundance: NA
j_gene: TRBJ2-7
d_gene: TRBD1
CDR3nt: TGTGCCAGTAGTAGACAGGGGGACTACGAGCAGTACTTC
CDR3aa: CASSRQGDYEQYF

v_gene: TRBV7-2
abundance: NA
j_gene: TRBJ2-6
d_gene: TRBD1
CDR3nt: TGTGCCAGCAGCTTGGGTCCTGGACAGGGGACTTCTGGGGCCAACGTCCTGACTTTC
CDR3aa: CASSLGPGQGTSGANVLTF

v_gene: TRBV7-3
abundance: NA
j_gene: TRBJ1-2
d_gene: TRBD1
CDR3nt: TGTGCCAGCAGCTCTGGACAGGGAGGTTCTGGCTACACCTTC
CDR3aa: CASSSGQGGSGYTF

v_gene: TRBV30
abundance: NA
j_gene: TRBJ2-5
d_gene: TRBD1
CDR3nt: TGTGCCTGGAGTCTGGGGACAGGGGGCGCAGAGACCCAGTACTTC
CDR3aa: CAWSLGTGGAETQYF

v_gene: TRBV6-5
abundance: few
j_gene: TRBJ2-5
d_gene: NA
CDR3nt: TGTGCCAGCAGCTCGGAAGAGGGCTCTGAGACCCAGTACTTC
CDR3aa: CASSSEEGSETQYF

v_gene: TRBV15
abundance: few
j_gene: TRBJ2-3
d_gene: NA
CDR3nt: TGTGCCACCAGCAGACGTGGTACAGGGAGTAGCACAGATACGCAGTATTTT
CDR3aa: CATSRRGTGSSTDTQYF

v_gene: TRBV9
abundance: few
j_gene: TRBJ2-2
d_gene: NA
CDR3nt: TGTGCCAGCAGCGTAGCTGGGGACACCGGGGAGCTGTTTTTT
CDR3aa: CASSVAGDTGELFF

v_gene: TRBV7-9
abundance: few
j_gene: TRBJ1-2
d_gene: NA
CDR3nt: TGTGCCAGCAGAGGGGAATGGGTGAACTATGGCTACACCTTC
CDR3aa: CASRGEWVNYGYTF

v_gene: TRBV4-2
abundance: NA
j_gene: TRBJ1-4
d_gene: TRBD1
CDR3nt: TGTGCCAGCAGCCAAGCTGGGGCAGGGGGCGAAGAAAAACTGTTTTTT
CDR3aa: CASSQAGAGGEEKLFF

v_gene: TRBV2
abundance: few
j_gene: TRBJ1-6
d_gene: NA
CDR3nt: TGTGCCAGCAGTGAACAGGGCGTTGTTAATTCACCCCTCCACTTT
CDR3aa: CASSEQGVVNSPLHF

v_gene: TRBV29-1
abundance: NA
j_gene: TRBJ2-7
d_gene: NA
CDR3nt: TGCAGCACTTACGACCGGCGGACCTACGAGCAGTACTTC
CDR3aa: CSTYDRRTYEQYF

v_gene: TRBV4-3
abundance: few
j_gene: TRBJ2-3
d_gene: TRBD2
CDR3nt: TGCGCCAGCAGCCAAGATCCCTCCGGGCTAGCGGGGGGGGGAGATACGCAGTATTTT
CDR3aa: CASSQDPSGLAGGGDTQYF

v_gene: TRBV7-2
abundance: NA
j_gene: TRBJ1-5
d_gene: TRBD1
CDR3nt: TGTGCCAGCAGCTCCCAGGGGGCGACTCAGCCCCAGCATTTT
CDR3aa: CASSSQGATQPQHF

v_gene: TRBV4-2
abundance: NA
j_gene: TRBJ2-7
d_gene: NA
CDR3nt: TGTGCCAGCAGCCGATTCAGGGCGACTAGCTCCTACGAGCAGTACTTC
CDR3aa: CASSRFRATSSYEQYF

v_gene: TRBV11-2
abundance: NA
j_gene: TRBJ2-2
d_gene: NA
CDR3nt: TGTGCCAGCAGCCTAGGGGTTCCCGGGGAGCTGTTTTTT
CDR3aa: CASSLGVPGELFF

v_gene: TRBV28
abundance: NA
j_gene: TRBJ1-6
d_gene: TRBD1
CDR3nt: TGTGCCAGCAGTGTAACGACAGGGGGTAATTCACCCCTCCACTTT
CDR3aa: CASSVTTGGNSPLHF

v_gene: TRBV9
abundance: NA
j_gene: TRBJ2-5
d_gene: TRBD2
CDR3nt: TGTGCCAGCAGCGGGGGACTAGCCTTAGAGACCCAGTACTTC
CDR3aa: CASSGGLALETQYF

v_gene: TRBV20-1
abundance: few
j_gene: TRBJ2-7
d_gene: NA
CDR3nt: TGCAGTGCCGGACATGCCGAAGAGCAGTACTTC
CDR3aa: CSAGHAEEQYF

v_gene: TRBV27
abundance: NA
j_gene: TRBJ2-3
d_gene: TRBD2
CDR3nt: TGTGCCAGCAGTTGGACTAGCGGGGGCACAGATACGCAGTATTTT
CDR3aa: CASSWTSGGTDTQYF